This T cell receptor (beta chain) was recovered during a study of shared clonotypes between healthy human individuals. Across the study: Per donor, three plates held CD4 naive cells, three held CD4 memory, two held CD8 naive and one held CD8 memory. General study results and limits: Generally, estimated richness proved larger in naive subsets than it did in memory subsets.

Regarding this clone: The antigen remains undetermined.

Only in-frame clones appear in the TCRdb table, and some are missing; sequencing was by immunoSEQ multiplex PCR. This sample has around 370,000 clones, with 96% found just once. The V segment lost 0 bases and the J segment 7 bases; nucleotides outside the gene matches: 4. The CDR3 has 15 amino acids. CDR1 is SGHRS, CDR2 YFSETQ, per germline. This TCR derives from a man aged 30-40 years in good health. Sequencing input: memory CD8+ T cells sorted from blood. Subset here: CD45RO+ cells pooled with CCR7-negative TemRA cells. V and J are TRBV5-1 and TRBJ1-4; 9 bases line up with TRBD1. CDR3 loop: CASSLAGTGSEKLFF. CDR3 bases: TGCGCCAGCAGCTTGGCCGGGACAGGGAGTGAAAAACTGTTTTTT. Complete variable domain (other parts from reference TRBV5-1 and TRBJ1-4): KAGVTQTPRYLIKTRGQQVTLSCSPISGHRSVSWYQQTPGQGLQFLFEYFSETQRNKGNFPGRFSGRQFSNSRSEMNVSTLELGDSALYLCASSLAGTGSEKLFFGSGTQLSVL.